One sample yielded the 27 T cell receptor beta chains listed below, sequenced in a study of beta chain features in type 1 diabetes. General observations from the study: Shortening of TCRB CDR3s, moderate but significant, appeared in all four CD4+ subsets of Type 1 diabetes patients.

Expressed TCRB transcripts were sequenced because the entire RNA isolate underwent reverse transcription. Sequencing used immunoSEQ multiplex PCR; TCRdb keeps in-frame clones, though not all of them. The data hold some 660,000 clones, with about an eighth observed a single time. These TCRs' antigens remain unknown. The sample was naive CD4+ T cells from blood. Receptors were obtained from a man between 18 and 35 years old with type 1 diabetes.

The chain uses TRBV4-3 and TRBJ2-7; 7 bases are a match to TRBD1. CDR3 size: 13 residues. Germline CDR1 reads LGHNA; CDR2 reads YSLEER. After removal of 4 bases from V and 2 bases from J, the junction contained 2 bases not matched to a gene. This CDR3 reads CASSRDSTYEQYF. DNA of the CDR3: TGCGCCAGCAGCCGGGACAGCACCTACGAGCAGTACTTC.

V gene TRBV14 combines with J gene TRBJ2-2; 8 positions agree with TRBD2. Losses at the gene ends were 1 base for V and 2 bases for J; bases not matched to a gene: 6. Germline V CDR1 and CDR2: SGHDN, FVKESK. CDR3 length equals 17 residues. CDR3 sequence (DNA): TGTGCCAGCAGCCAAGCTTTGACTAGCGTAAACACCGGGGAGCTGTTTTTT. The encoded protein is CASSQALTSVNTGELFF.

This clone showed up just a few times. The chain uses TRBV29-1 and TRBJ2-5; unclear D gene. The CDR3 is made up of 12 amino acids. Germline V gene lookup returns CDR1 SQVTM and CDR2 ANQGSEA. V lost 0 bases, J lost 2 bases, and 4 bases lay in between. CDR3 sequence: CSVEEGQETQYF. CDR3 sequence (DNA): TGCAGCGTTGAAGAGGGGCAAGAGACCCAGTACTTC.

The CDR3 here is CASSLKGGREQYF. The CDR3 DNA reads TGTGCCAGCAGCTTAAAGGGAGGGAGGGAGCAGTACTTC. The rearrangement joins TRBV7-2 to TRBJ2-7; 7 bases fit TRBD2. Germline V lookup: CDR1 SGHTA, CDR2 FQGNSA. There are 13 residues in the CDR3. The V segment lost 2 bases and the J segment 7 bases; nucleotides outside the gene matches: 5. The complete variable domain, with remaining parts taken from reference TRBV7-2 and TRBJ2-7, reads GAGVSQSPSNKVTEKGKDVELRCDPISGHTALYWYRQSLGQGLEFLIYFQGNSAPDKSGLPSDRFSAERTGGSVSTLTIQRTQQEDSAVYLCASSLKGGREQYFGPGTRLTVT.

The CDR3 DNA is TGTGCCAGCAGCTTAAGTTTAGGAGGGGGTCGCAATCAGCCCCAGCATTTT. It is translated as CASSLSLGGGRNQPQHF. This chain uses TRBV7-4 with TRBJ1-5, with D perhaps matching TRBD1 (6 bases). Trimming cost V 2 bases and J 2 bases, with 16 bases left between them. The CDR3 contains 17 residues. Germline lookup yields CDR1 SGHVT and CDR2 SQSDAQ.

This clone came up a few times. The sample carries other DNA sequences with the same CDR3. V gene TRBV7-2 combines with J gene TRBJ1-3, with a tentative D call TRBD1 (5 bases). Germline V CDR1 and CDR2: SGHTA, FQGNSA. Trimming took 2 bases from V and 2 from J, leaving 7 bases between them. The CDR3 is made up of 14 amino acids. CDR3 region: CASSLTGTGNTIYF. The CDR3 DNA follows: TGTGCCAGCAGCTTAACAGGAACTGGAAACACCATATATTTT.

This clone has only a few counts. This chain connects TRBV28 to TRBJ1-1; no clear D. V lost 2 bases to trimming and J lost 2 bases, with 3 bases between them. There are 12 residues in the CDR3. The V gene's germline CDR1 is MDHEN and CDR2 SYDVKM. This CDR3 reads CASSLINTEAFF. CDR3 nucleotides: TGTGCCAGCAGTTTAATAAACACTGAAGCTTTCTTT.

The chain uses TRBV11-2 and TRBJ1-4; D not certain. The CDR3 has 15 amino acids. With 5 bases removed from V and 4 bases from J, the gap between germline ends came to 14 bases. From germline, CDR1 is SGHAT and CDR2 FQNNGV. CDR3 in amino acids: CASSPGRAFNEKLFF. In nucleotides, the CDR3 is TGTGCCAGCAGCCCCGGACGGGCCTTTAATGAAAAACTGTTTTTT.

This clone was found a few times. The V gene is TRBV6-6, the J gene TRBJ2-7, with 11 bases aligning to TRBD2. The CDR3 covers 14 residues. CDR1 MNHNY and CDR2 SVGAGI come from the germline V gene (reference sequence). Unmatched junction bases numbered 7, after V lost 3 bases and J lost 9 bases. The CDR3 is CASSYGLAGGPQYF. CDR3 DNA: TGTGCCAGCAGTTATGGTCTAGCGGGAGGACCGCAGTACTTC.

The rearrangement joins TRBV28 to TRBJ1-1, with D possibly matching TRBD1 (6 bases). V was clipped by 2 bases and J by 0 bases, with 7 bases between them. This CDR3 has 14 residues. CDR1 MDHEN and CDR2 SYDVKM come from the germline V gene. The CDR3 DNA follows: TGTGCCAGCAGTTTAGGACAGTTGAACACTGAAGCTTTCTTT. It specifies CASSLGQLNTEAFF.

The CDR3 loop reads CASSIRYNEQFF. CDR3 sequence (DNA): TGTGCCAGTAGTATACGGTACAATGAGCAGTTCTTC. This chain uses TRBV19 with TRBJ2-1; D remains ambiguous. CDR1 and CDR2 (germline): LNHDA, SQIVND (reference sequence). The CDR3 extends over 12 amino acids. Trimming removed 2 bases at V and 4 bases at J, with 3 bases between.

This clone was counted only a few times. The junction shows a germline mismatch at one end, possibly a read error. This sequence joins TRBV7-9 and TRBJ2-2; TRBD1 or TRBD2 may be the D gene (5 bases each). Germline CDR1 SEHNR, CDR2 FQNEAQ (reference sequence). The CDR3 totals 14 residues. CDR3 sequence (DNA): TGTGCCAGCAGCCTAGCAGGGTGGACCGGGGAGCTGTTTTTT. This codes for CASSLAGWTGELFF.

The chain has TRBV4-2 and TRBJ2-3, with TRBD2 as a possible D gene (6 bases). The germline V and J ends were trimmed by 3 bases and 2 bases, with 15 bases remaining between them. The CDR3 length is 16 residues. Looked up from germline, CDR1 is LGHNA and CDR2 is YNFKEQ. The CDR3 loop reads CASSQAPDYNTDTQYF. DNA for the CDR3: TGTGCCAGCAGCCAGGCCCCGGACTACAACACAGATACGCAGTATTTT.

V is TRBV10-3 and J is TRBJ2-5; TRBD1 or TRBD2 may be the D gene (5 bases each). Germline V lookup: CDR1 ENHRY, CDR2 SYGVKD. The CDR3 extends over 16 amino acids. V was trimmed by 0 bases and J by 2 bases, leaving 13 bases between them. The chain's CDR3 is CAISESGERPQETQYF. The CDR3 nucleotides read TGTGCCATCAGTGAGTCGGGGGAGCGGCCACAAGAGACCCAGTACTTC.

This clone was seen only a few times. The chain uses TRBV5-1 and TRBJ2-1; 10 bases agree with TRBD2. V was pared by 3 bases and J by 2 bases, with 5 bases of the junction left unmatched. The CDR3 totals 16 residues. Per germline, CDR1 SGHRS and CDR2 YFSETQ. CDR3 sequence (DNA): TGCGCCAGCAGCTCGGAAGCGGGAGGGGCCTACAATGAGCAGTTCTTC. This translates into CASSSEAGGAYNEQFF.

This clone was picked up a small number of times. The sample contains more than one DNA sequence encoding this CDR3. The CDR3 DNA reads as TGTGCCAGCTCACCCCGGACAGGGAGGGATGAGCAGTTCTTC. Translated, it gives CASSPRTGRDEQFF. The V gene is TRBV18, the J gene TRBJ2-1; D is possibly TRBD1 (8 bases). Germline CDR1 is KGHSH and CDR2 is LQKENI. CDR3 length: 14 residues. The ends were cut back, 3 bases at V and 8 bases at J, with 14 bases in the middle. The variable domain in full, completed from reference TRBV18 and TRBJ2-1, reads NAGVMQNPRHLVRRRGQEARLRCSPMKGHSHVYWYRQLPEEGLKFMVYLQKENIIDESGMPKERFSAEFPKEGPSILRIQQVVRGDSAAYFCASSPRTGRDEQFFGPGTRLTVL.

The chain joins TRBV7-8 to TRBJ2-3; D is undetermined. V was cut by 5 bases and J by 2 bases, with 11 bases left in between. In germline, CDR1 is SGHVS, CDR2 FQNEAQ. The CDR3 sequence is 14 residues long. The chain's CDR3 is CASSRVGITDTQYF. In DNA form, the CDR3 reads TGTGCCAGCAGCCGGGTAGGGATCACAGATACGCAGTATTTT.

The chain recombines TRBV28 with TRBJ1-1, with D possibly being TRBD1 (6 bases). The CDR3 is 14 amino acids. The germline V gene encodes CDR1 MDHEN and CDR2 SYDVKM. Between the trimmed V and J ends, which lost 7 bases and 1 base, there was a span of 13 bases. As DNA, the CDR3 is TGTGCCAGCATCGACGGGGGCGGGAACACTGAAGCTTTCTTT. Protein sequence: CASIDGGGNTEAFF.

This clone was detected only a few times. The chain links TRBV2 to TRBJ2-5, with 11 bases lining up with TRBD1. CDR1 is SNHLY, CDR2 FYNNEI, per germline. The CDR3 loop spans 14 amino acids. V shed 6 bases, J shed 5 bases, and the junction held 5 bases outside the gene matches. CDR3 in DNA: TGTGCCAGCAGAAGGACAGGGGGCTTGGAGACCCAGTACTTC. Translation gives CASRRTGGLETQYF.

As for this clone: Different DNA sequences within this sample yield the same CDR3. This chain links TRBV2 with TRBJ2-7, with D unclear. This CDR3 contains 12 residues. CDR1 and CDR2 (germline): SNHLY, FYNNEI. With 5 bases removed from V and 1 base from J, the gap between germline ends came to 6 bases. The CDR3 here is CASSPTSYEQYF. The DNA for the CDR3 is TGTGCCAGCAGTCCCACTTCCTACGAGCAGTACTTC.

This clone was recorded a few times. The chain recombines TRBV15 with TRBJ2-7, with unresolved D. The V end lost 0 bases, the J end lost 3 bases, and 6 bases lay between the germline ends. Germline lookup yields CDR1 LNHNV and CDR2 YYDKDF (reference sequence). This CDR3 spans 13 amino acids. CDR3 sequence (DNA): TGTGCCACCAGCAGAGATTATAACTACGAGCAGTACTTC. Its protein product is CATSRDYNYEQYF.

V is TRBV6-1 and J is TRBJ2-1, with D uncertain. V shed 3 bases and J shed 5 bases, with 17 bases lying between them. The CDR3 covers 16 residues. CDR1 is MNHNS and CDR2 is SASEGT in the germline V gene. Here the CDR3 DNA reads TGTGCCAGCAGTGATTTATATTCCGAGAACCACAATGAGCAGTTCTTC. It codes for CASSDLYSENHNEQFF.

V is TRBV4-2 and J is TRBJ2-5; 7 bases map to TRBD1. Per germline, CDR1 LGHNA and CDR2 YNFKEQ. CDR3 length equals 16 residues. The J segment lost 2 bases and the V segment lost 1 base, leaving 7 bases of the junction unmatched. The CDR3 region has the DNA TGTGCCAGCAGCCAAGGCGCAGGGGGACGTCAAGAGACCCAGTACTTC. Amino acid sequence: CASSQGAGGRQETQYF.

The rearrangement joins TRBV15 to TRBJ2-7, with D hard to call. The V end lost 0 bases, the J end lost 5 bases, and 5 bases lay between the germline ends. The length of the CDR3 is 12 residues. CDR1 is LNHNV and CDR2 is YYDKDF in the germline V gene (reference sequence). As DNA, the CDR3 is TGTGCCACCAGCAGAGAGATTCACGAGCAGTACTTC. Translation gives CATSREIHEQYF. Drawing the rest from reference TRBV15 and TRBJ2-7, the complete variable domain is DAMVIQNPRYQVTQFGKPVTLSCSQTLNHNVMYWYQQKSSQAPKLLFHYYDKDFNNEADTPDNFQSRRPNTSFCFLDIRSPGLGDTAMYLCATSREIHEQYFGPGTRLTVT.

Details on this clone: Other DNA sequences in the sample encode the same CDR3. The chain recombines TRBV30 with TRBJ2-7; D ambiguous. The CDR3 length is 12 residues. The germline gives CDR1 GTSNPN, CDR2 SVGIG (reference sequence). Trimming shortened V by 0 bases and J by 2 bases, and 5 bases separated the two germline ends. The CDR3 region is CAWSVTAYEQYF. CDR3 coding DNA: TGTGCCTGGAGTGTAACGGCCTACGAGCAGTACTTC.

V is TRBV11-2 and J is TRBJ1-1; D not resolved. The V end lost 1 base, the J end lost 0 bases, and 9 bases lay between the germline ends. This CDR3 has 15 amino acids. Germline CDR1 and CDR2: SGHAT and FQNNGV. The CDR3 reads CASSLVGIMNTEAFF. CDR3 coding DNA: TGTGCCAGCAGCTTAGTGGGCATAATGAACACTGAAGCTTTCTTT.

This chain links TRBV7-3 with TRBJ1-2; 7 bases align to TRBD1. Germline CDR1 reads SGHTA; CDR2 reads FQGTGA. The CDR3 loop spans 15 amino acids. V shed 3 bases, J shed 3 bases, and the junction held 7 bases outside the gene matches. The CDR3 DNA reads as TGTGCCAGCAGCTTCGGCAGGGGGAGTCACTATGGCTACACCTTC. Encoded protein: CASSFGRGSHYGYTF.